This T cell receptor beta chain was captured in a study of cytomegalovirus exposure and HLA in healthy donors. V lost 6 bases and J lost 4; bases outside the gene matches: 5. The CDR3 runs to 15 residues. CDR1 is MNHEY and CDR2 is SMNVEV in the germline V gene (reference sequence). These donors were members of the roughly 110-subject validation cohort, a group separate from the approximately 670-subject first cohort. Repertoires were generated with immunoSEQ multiplex PCR, while TCRdb's copy carries only in-frame clones and drops some. This repertoire shows about 160,000 clones, 95% to 96% found once; its top ten account for around 0.9%.

The sequenced sample was PBMCs. This TCR was recovered from a woman aged 18-29 years in good health and CMV-seronegative. The chain links TRBV27 to TRBJ1-4; 10 nucleotides match TRBD1. The CDR3 here is CASSRQGAYNEKLFF. CDR3 coding DNA: TGTGCCAGCAGCCGACAGGGGGCCTATAATGAAAAACTGTTTTTT.